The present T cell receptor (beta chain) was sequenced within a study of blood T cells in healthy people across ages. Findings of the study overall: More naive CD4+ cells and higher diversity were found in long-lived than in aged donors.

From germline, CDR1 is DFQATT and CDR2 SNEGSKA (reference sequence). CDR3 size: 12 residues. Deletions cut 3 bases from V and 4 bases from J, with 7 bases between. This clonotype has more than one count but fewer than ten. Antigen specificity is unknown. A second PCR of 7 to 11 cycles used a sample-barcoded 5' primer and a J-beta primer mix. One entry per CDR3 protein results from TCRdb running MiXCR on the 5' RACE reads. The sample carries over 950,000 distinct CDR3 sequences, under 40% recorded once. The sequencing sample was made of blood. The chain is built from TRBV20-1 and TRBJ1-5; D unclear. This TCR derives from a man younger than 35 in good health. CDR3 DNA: TGCAGTGCTAGCGACGGGAATCAGCCCCAGCATTTT. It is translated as CSASDGNQPQHF.